This passage covers 21 T cell receptor beta chains from one sample sequenced in a study of patients and donors after allogeneic stem cell transplantation. Each CDR3 protein gets one entry after TCRdb re-called the RT-PCR reads with MiXCR. The sample contains some 87,000 distinct CDR3 sequences, 48% of which appear only once. The material sequenced was blood, either unsorted or a sorted T cell fraction (not recorded which). The receptors originated from a human donor who was either an allogeneic HSCT recipient or a stem cell or donor lymphocyte infusion donor (not recorded which). It is not recorded whose cells these are; they may come from a transplant donor.

DNA for the CDR3: TGTGCCAGCAGCAGCCCCGGGACAAGCTACGAGCAGTACTTC. Translated: CASSSPGTSYEQYF. The genes are TRBV21-1 and TRBJ2-7; TRBD1, as called in the table, went unchecked against the DNA. TRBV21-1 is given as a pseudogene. The CDR3 is 14 amino acids.

V and J are TRBV4-1 and TRBJ1-2; 11 nucleotides agree with TRBD1. CDR1 is MGHRA and CDR2 is YSYEKL in the germline V gene. J was trimmed by 4 bases and V by 4 bases; bases with no gene match: 8. There are 16 residues in the CDR3. The CDR3 is CASSPQWGQGVYGYTF. DNA for the CDR3: TGCGCCAGCAGCCCCCAATGGGGACAGGGGGTCTATGGCTACACCTTC.

The V call is TRBV4-2, the J call TRBJ1-5; 7 bases are shared with TRBD1. J gave up 5 bases and V 0 bases, and 10 bases lay outside the gene matches. Germline CDR1 and CDR2: LGHNA and YNFKEQ. The CDR3 runs 17 residues. The CDR3 loop is CASSQDAGSGGDQPQHF. CDR3 bases: TGTGCCAGCAGCCAAGACGCAGGGTCAGGGGGAGATCAGCCCCAGCATTTT.

This chain links TRBV10-3 with TRBJ1-1; D unresolved. Trimming removed 3 bases at V and 4 bases at J, with 12 bases between. The germline gives CDR1 ENHRY, CDR2 SYGVKD. The CDR3 covers 14 residues. CDR3 coding DNA: TGTGCCATCAGTGATCATGTGGGAGGCACTGAAGCTTTCTTT. It is translated as CAISDHVGGTEAFF.

This clonotype was counted a few times. The V and J genes are TRBV28 and TRBJ1-5; no definite D call. Between the trimmed V and J ends, which lost 4 bases and 6 bases, there was a span of 13 bases. This CDR3 is built from 14 residues. In germline, CDR1 is MDHEN, CDR2 SYDVKM. As DNA, the CDR3 is TGTGCCAGCAGTTCACCATCAAGAATTCAGCCCCAGCATTTT. Its translation: CASSSPSRIQPQHF.

This sequence joins TRBV4-2 and TRBJ2-5; 7 nucleotides match TRBD1. In germline, CDR1 is LGHNA, CDR2 YNFKEQ. The CDR3 is made up of 14 amino acids. Losses at the gene ends were 5 bases for V and 4 bases for J; bases not matched to a gene: 7. The CDR3 DNA follows: TGTGCCAGCAGCACAGGGGCAGGGGGAGAGACCCAGTACTTC. Its translation: CASSTGAGGETQYF.

This clonotype came up a few times. The V gene is TRBV6-2 or TRBV6-3, the J gene TRBJ1-5; D is undetermined. V was pared by 6 bases and J by 4 bases, with 19 bases between. The germline V gene encodes CDR1 MNHEY and CDR2 SVGEGT. The CDR3 spans 16 residues. The CDR3 here is CASRSPTDSINQPQHF. The CDR3 coding sequence is TGTGCCAGCAGGTCCCCTACAGATTCGATTAATCAGCCCCAGCATTTT.

This clonotype has only a few counts. The V and J genes are TRBV5-1 and TRBJ1-6, with D unresolved. The CDR3 length is 15 residues. Germline CDR1 reads SGHRS; CDR2 reads YFSETQ. Deletions cut 0 bases from V and 7 bases from J, with 11 bases between. The CDR3 spells CASSLEGPDNSPLHF. For the CDR3, the DNA is TGCGCCAGCAGCTTGGAAGGGCCCGACAATTCACCCCTCCACTTT. The complete variable domain, with remaining parts taken from reference TRBV5-1 and TRBJ1-6, reads KAGVTQTPRYLIKTRGQQVTLSCSPISGHRSVSWYQQTPGQGLQFLFEYFSETQRNKGNFPGRFSGRQFSNSRSEMNVSTLELGDSALYLCASSLEGPDNSPLHFGNGTRLTVT.

This chain uses TRBV28 with TRBJ1-5, with TRBD1 matching over 7 bases. Germline V CDR1 and CDR2: MDHEN, SYDVKM. V lost 5 bases and J lost 7; bases outside the gene matches: 14. The CDR3 loop spans 16 amino acids. The CDR3, as DNA: TGTGCCAGCAGTCAACCCGGGACAGAACGGAGCCAGCCCCAGCATTTT. Translated: CASSQPGTERSQPQHF. Drawing the rest from reference TRBV28 and TRBJ1-5, the complete variable domain is DVKVTQSSRYLVKRTGEKVFLECVQDMDHENMFWYRQDPGLGLRLIYFSYDVKMKEKGDIPEGYSVSREKKERFSLILESASTNQTSMYLCASSQPGTERSQPQHFGDGTRLSIL.

The genes are TRBV5-6 and TRBJ1-5, with D tentatively TRBD1 (5 bases). The CDR3 has 14 residues. Germline V gives CDR1 SGHDT, CDR2 YYEEEE. Trimming removed 1 base from V and 6 bases from J, with 11 bases in between. The CDR3 here is CASSLFGAGQPQHF. DNA of the CDR3: TGTGCCAGCAGCTTGTTCGGGGCGGGTCAGCCCCAGCATTTT.

This clonotype was recorded at least ten times. This chain joins TRBV3-1 and TRBJ1-2; D gene unclear. The CDR3 runs to 14 residues. Germline V lookup: CDR1 LGHDT, CDR2 YNNKEL (reference sequence). V was trimmed by 5 bases and J by 4 bases, leaving 14 bases between them. The DNA for the CDR3 is TGTGCCAGCAGCGTGGGAGTGGAGTTCTATGGCTACACCTTC. Amino acid sequence: CASSVGVEFYGYTF.

The chain is built from TRBV4-1 and TRBJ1-5; D unclear. Germline V gene lookup returns CDR1 MGHRA and CDR2 YSYEKL. There are 13 residues in the CDR3. V was cut by 4 bases and J by 4 bases, with 8 bases left in between. For the CDR3, the DNA is TGCGCCAGCAGCCTTGTGACTAATCAGCCCCAGCATTTT. Protein product: CASSLVTNQPQHF.

The CDR3 bases are TGCAGTGCTAACCGGGGACTAGCCCCCGAGGTCGCCCACAATGAGCAGTTCTTC. As protein: CSANRGLAPEVAHNEQFF. The gene calls are TRBV20-1 and TRBJ2-1; 9 bases align to TRBD2. Germline V gene data show CDR1 as DFQATT and CDR2 as SNEGSKA (reference sequence). Losses at the gene ends were 4 bases for V and 5 bases for J; bases not matched to a gene: 18. There are 18 residues in the CDR3.

The V call is TRBV5-1, the J call TRBJ1-6; TRBD1 matches 11 bases. Germline V lookup: CDR1 SGHRS, CDR2 YFSETQ. There are 16 residues in the CDR3. Trimming removed 4 bases from V and 7 bases from J; junction bases left unmatched: 7. In DNA form, the CDR3 reads TGCGCCAGCAGCGAAGGGACAGGGGGATTCAATTCACCCCTCCACTTT. Translation: CASSEGTGGFNSPLHF.

This sequence joins TRBV29-1 and TRBJ2-7, with 12 bases fitting TRBD1. The CDR3 loop spans 13 amino acids. The V gene's germline CDR1 is SQVTM and CDR2 ANQGSEA. J gave up 10 bases and V 6 bases, and 10 bases lay outside the gene matches. This CDR3 is CSVVGQGAAVQYF. In DNA, the CDR3 is TGCAGCGTAGTGGGACAGGGGGCGGCAGTACAGTACTTC.

J is TRBJ2-1 and V is TRBV15; tentative D call: TRBD2 (6 bases). The CDR3 runs 13 residues. CDR1 is LNHNV, CDR2 YYDKDF, per germline (reference sequence). The V gene lost 4 bases and the J gene lost 7 bases, with 11 bases spanning the gap. The CDR3 coding sequence is TGTGCCACCAGCACCCCGGCGGGGAATGAGCAGTTCTTC. This codes for CATSTPAGNEQFF.

The V call is TRBV7-8, the J call TRBJ1-3; no reliable D call. V was clipped by 2 bases and J by 0 bases, with 8 bases between them. The CDR3 is 15 amino acids. Germline V lookup: CDR1 SGHVS, CDR2 FQNEAQ. The CDR3 DNA is TGTGCCAGCAGCTTACGGAGAAGCTCTGGAAACACCATATATTTT. Protein: CASSLRRSSGNTIYF.

This clonotype has only a few counts. CDR3 DNA: TGCAGCGTCTCCAGGACCGCGTTTCACACCTTC. The encoded protein is CSVSRTAFHTF. The chain has TRBV29-1 and TRBJ1-2; the D is unclear. CDR3 size: 11 residues. The germline V gene encodes CDR1 SQVTM and CDR2 ANQGSEA. Trimming removed 6 bases at V and 12 bases at J, with 17 bases between.

This clonotype was seen a handful of times. The chain employs TRBV28 and TRBJ1-3, with D possibly being TRBD1 (5 bases). V lost 6 bases, J lost 2 bases, and 17 bases lay in between. This CDR3 spans 16 amino acids. The germline V gene encodes CDR1 MDHEN and CDR2 SYDVKM. In nucleotides, the CDR3 is TGTGCCAGCAGCCCAGGGCAGGGAGCGGCTGGAAACACCATATATTTT. Translating gives CASSPGQGAAGNTIYF. Together with reference TRBV28 and TRBJ1-3, the CDR3 gives the full variable domain: DVKVTQSSRYLVKRTGEKVFLECVQDMDHENMFWYRQDPGLGLRLIYFSYDVKMKEKGDIPEGYSVSREKKERFSLILESASTNQTSMYLCASSPGQGAAGNTIYFGEGSWLTVV.

The table lists this clonotype with a few counts. V usage is TRBV3-1 and J usage is TRBJ1-3; TRBD1 is a possible D gene (5 bases). Between the trimmed V and J ends, which lost 4 bases and 0 bases, there was a span of 19 bases. There are 18 residues in the CDR3. The germline CDR1 and CDR2 sequences are LGHDT and YNNKEL (reference sequence). CDR3 DNA sequence: TGTGCCAGCAGCCTCCTAACGGGGACCGAGAACTCTGGAAACACCATATATTTT. As protein: CASSLLTGTENSGNTIYF.

The V gene is TRBV13, the J gene TRBJ1-1; D call uncertain. With 2 bases removed from V and 1 base from J, the gap between germline ends came to 8 bases. CDR1 PRHDT and CDR2 FYEKMQ come from the germline V gene (reference sequence). This CDR3 is 14 amino acids long. DNA of the CDR3: TGTGCCAGCAGCTTAAGTCCAGAGAACACTGAAGCTTTCTTT. Protein sequence: CASSLSPENTEAFF.